These T cell receptor beta chains were read from a single sample in a study of OX40 agonist ivuxolimab in advanced cancers. Sequenced by immunoSEQ multiplex PCR; TCRdb stores in-frame clones only, minus some. Altogether 70,000 to 90,000 clones are present, around 89% being singletons, with the ten largest covering more than 0.3%. The sample consisted of CD4+ or CD8+ T cells sorted from blood, taken in a trial of the OX40 agonist ivuxolimab. All receptors derive from an adult with an advanced solid tumor such as melanoma, head and neck, liver or kidney cancer. The CDR3 runs from the conserved cysteine through the conserved F or W. The D gene is left open where the match is weak. The size of a clone is reported for some rows only, either as once, few or many, or as a class for expanded clones.

j_call: TRBJ1-4; clone_size: -; v_call: TRBV7-9; d_call: -; cdr3_nt: TGTGCCAGCAGCCCCCGTTCAAACTTAGGACTGTTTTTT; cdr3_aa: CASSPRSNLGLFF
j_call: TRBJ2-2; clone_size: -; v_call: TRBV5-1; d_call: -; cdr3_nt: TGCGCCAGCAGCTTGTTGTCGGCGGGAGAGGGGGGCGGGGAGCTGTTTTTT; cdr3_aa: CASSLLSAGEGGGELFF
j_call: TRBJ1-1; clone_size: -; v_call: TRBV19; d_call: TRBD1; cdr3_nt: TGTGCCAGTGGGGGGAGGGGGCGGACTGAAGCTTTCTTT; cdr3_aa: CASGGRGRTEAFF
j_call: TRBJ2-5; clone_size: once; v_call: TRBV18; d_call: TRBD1; cdr3_nt: TGTGCCAGCTCACCAGGGACAGGGTACGAGACCCAGTACTTC; cdr3_aa: CASSPGTGYETQYF
j_call: TRBJ2-7; clone_size: few; v_call: TRBV7-9; d_call: -; cdr3_nt: TGTGCCAGCAGCTCACCCGGGGTAGGGGAGGAGCAGTACTTC; cdr3_aa: CASSSPGVGEEQYF
j_call: TRBJ2-5; clone_size: -; v_call: TRBV11-2; d_call: -; cdr3_nt: TGTGCCAGCAGCTTGCTTTTACAAGAGACCCAGTACTTC; cdr3_aa: CASSLLLQETQYF
j_call: TRBJ1-2; clone_size: -; v_call: TRBV30; d_call: TRBD1; cdr3_nt: TGTGCCCAAACACAGGGGGCGAGAGGCTACACCTTC; cdr3_aa: CAQTQGARGYTF
j_call: TRBJ1-3; clone_size: -; v_call: TRBV9; d_call: -; cdr3_nt: TGTGCCAGCAGCGCAGGACATATCTCTGGAAACACCATATATTTT; cdr3_aa: CASSAGHISGNTIYF
j_call: TRBJ2-7; clone_size: -; v_call: TRBV6-1; d_call: -; cdr3_nt: TGTGCCAGCAGTTGGGGTAGCTCCTACGAGCAGTACTTC; cdr3_aa: CASSWGSSYEQYF
j_call: TRBJ2-5; clone_size: -; v_call: TRBV25-1; d_call: TRBD1; cdr3_nt: TGTGCCAGCAGTCCGACAGGGGGAGAGACCCAGTACTTC; cdr3_aa: CASSPTGGETQYF
j_call: TRBJ1-2; clone_size: -; v_call: TRBV19; d_call: TRBD1; cdr3_nt: TGTGCCAGTAGAACCGGACAGGGCGGCGGCTACACCTTC; cdr3_aa: CASRTGQGGGYTF
j_call: TRBJ1-1; clone_size: few; v_call: TRBV9; d_call: -; cdr3_nt: TGTGCCAGCAGCCTCCGACCGGTTACAGGAAACACTGAAGCTTTCTTT; cdr3_aa: CASSLRPVTGNTEAFF